The present T cell receptor beta chain was sequenced within a study of cytomegalovirus exposure and HLA in healthy donors. Worth noting for this clone: Its cognate antigen is unknown.

General study points: Prediction of most subjects' HLA-A and HLA-B alleles by TCR beta sequences was reportedly accurate. Later work showed greater clonal expansion in HLA-associated TCR beta chains than in equally common others. Both high specificity and high sensitivity reportedly marked the classifier's diagnosis of cytomegalovirus status. In a later analysis, TCR association rates varied by HLA locus: DRB1 most, HLA-C fewest.

In the PCR, 60 Vbeta and 13 Jbeta primers were used. The data were produced by immunoSEQ multiplex PCR, yet TCRdb's version contains in-frame clones alone and is incomplete. This listing includes roughly 120,000 clones. The CDR3 has 13 residues. Looked up from germline, CDR1 is LGHNT and CDR2 is FRNRAP. With 3 bases removed from V and 0 bases from J, the gap between germline ends came to 3 bases. Sequencing input: PBMCs. J is TRBJ1-5 and V is TRBV12-5; D not resolved. The source of this sequence is a man aged 18 to 30 in good health and CMV-seronegative. In DNA, the CDR3 is TGTGCTAGTGGTTTTTATAGCAATCAGCCCCAGCATTTT. This translates into CASGFYSNQPQHF.